The present TCR beta chain was sequenced within a study of blood T cell repertoires in COVID-19. TCRdb keeps only in-frame clones here, not all; method: immunoSEQ multiplex PCR. The sample includes 90,000 to 120,000 clones, about three quarters seen only once; the top ten take roughly 4.3%. This TCR was recovered from a man between 65 and 79 years old with acute or convalescent COVID-19. The specimen was peripheral blood.

The CDR3 loop is CASSFRSTEAFF. DNA of the CDR3: TGTGCCAGCAGCTTTAGGAGCACTGAAGCTTTCTTT. The rearrangement uses TRBV11-1 and TRBJ1-1; D is undetermined. This CDR3 has 12 amino acids. CDR1 and CDR2 (germline): SGHAT, FQDESV (reference sequence). V was clipped by 3 bases and J by 4 bases, with 6 bases between them. The full variable domain, completed using reference TRBV11-1 and TRBJ1-1, is EAEVAQSPRYKITEKSQAVAFWCDPISGHATLYWYRQILGQGPELLVQFQDESVVDDSQLPKDRFSAERLKGVDSTLKIQPAELGDSAMYLCASSFRSTEAFFGQGTRLTVV.